Listed below are T cell receptor beta chains from one sample, sequenced in a study of blood T cell repertoires in COVID-19. Sequenced by immunoSEQ multiplex PCR; TCRdb stores in-frame clones only, minus some. The sample records 150,000 to 200,000 clones, around 76% being singletons. The specimen sequenced was PBMCs or T cells enriched from blood (not recorded which). These receptor sequences come from a woman aged 45-65 years with acute COVID-19. CDR3s include the opening cysteine and the closing phenylalanine or tryptophan. D genes are given only for firm matches. Clone size is stated in some rows and not others, as once, few, many or a class when expanded.

>TRBD2|TRBV9|.|TRBJ2-5
TGTGCCAGCAGCGTATCCAGCGGGGGGGAGACCCAGTACTTC
CASSVSSGGETQYF
>.|TRBV6-5|.|TRBJ1-6
TGTGCCAGCAGTTACGGCTATTCACCCCTCCACTTT
CASSYGYSPLHF
>.|TRBV19|.|TRBJ2-3
TGTGCCAGTAGTACCCAGGGGCTCTCTAGCACAGATACGCAGTATTTT
CASSTQGLSSTDTQYF
>TRBD1|TRBV7-6|.|TRBJ1-3
TGTGCCAGCAGCTCGGATACAGGGGCTGGAAACACCATATATTTT
CASSSDTGAGNTIYF
>.|TRBV6-1|.|TRBJ1-3
TGTGCCAGCAGTGAACAGGTCGCAAACACCATATATTTT
CASSEQVANTIYF
>TRBD2|TRBV9|once|TRBJ2-5
TGTGCCAGCAGCGTAGGGCCTAGCGGGGTCCTGGGGGAGACCCAGTACTTC
CASSVGPSGVLGETQYF
>.|TRBV4-3|.|TRBJ1-2
TGCGCCAGCAGCCAAGACAGGGATACCTATGGCTACACCTTC
CASSQDRDTYGYTF
>TRBD2|TRBV4-1|few|TRBJ2-5
TGCGCCAGCAGCCAAGAGGGACTAGCGGGGGGTCAAGAGACCCAGTACTTC
CASSQEGLAGGQETQYF
>.|TRBV7-9|.|TRBJ1-3
TGTGCCAGCAGCTTAGTTTGGGGGGAGGACGCTGGAAACACCATATATTTT
CASSLVWGEDAGNTIYF
>.|TRBV7-9|.|TRBJ1-4
TGTGCCAGCAGCGGCAGGGGTTCAACTAATGAAAAACTGTTTTTT
CASSGRGSTNEKLFF
>TRBD1|TRBV28|.|TRBJ1-4
TGTGCCAGCAGTTTATTTTCGGGACAGGAGAATGAAAAACTGTTTTTT
CASSLFSGQENEKLFF
>.|TRBV7-8|.|TRBJ1-2
TGTGCCAGCAGCGAAGACAGACTGAGCCTCTATGGCTACACCTTC
CASSEDRLSLYGYTF
>.|TRBV28|.|TRBJ1-6
TGTGCCAGCACGAAACCCCGGGGACTCTATTCACCCCTCCACTTT
CASTKPRGLYSPLHF
>TRBD2|TRBV9|few|TRBJ2-1
TGTGCCAGCAGCGTAGTAGGTAGCGGGGTGGGTGAGCAGTTCTTC
CASSVVGSGVGEQFF
>TRBD1|TRBV7-6|once|TRBJ2-2
TGTGCCAGCAGCTTATCTGAACCGGACAGGGGGTACACCGGGGAGCTGTTTTTT
CASSLSEPDRGYTGELFF
>.|TRBV28|.|TRBJ1-2
TGTGCTCACAGGGTCCAGTCGAGCTACACCTTC
CAHRVQSSYTF
>.|TRBV27|.|TRBJ1-6
TGTGCCAGCAGTTTTTCCGCGAGCACCTATAATTCACCCCTCCACTTT
CASSFSASTYNSPLHF
>.|TRBV7-9|.|TRBJ1-4
TGTGCCAGCAGCTCTCAGGGAATCATTGAAAAACTGTTTTTT
CASSSQGIIEKLFF
>.|TRBV28|.|TRBJ1-4
TGTGCCAGCAGTCCCCACTCTTCGGGGGGCTCGGCAAAACTGTTTTTT
CASSPHSSGGSAKLFF
>.|TRBV4-1|.|TRBJ2-5
TGCGCCAGCAGCCAAGTCGGGTGGTACCAAGAGACCCAGTACTTC
CASSQVGWYQETQYF
>.|TRBV21-1|.|TRBJ1-1
TGTGCCAGCAGCAAAGACGGGAGGGGATCGTTGGGAAGTTTT
CASSKDGRGSLGSF
>TRBD1|TRBV5-1|.|TRBJ1-1
TGCGCCAGCAGCCCGAGGGGACAGTTCAACACTGAAGCTTTCTTT
CASSPRGQFNTEAFF
>TRBD1|TRBV9|.|TRBJ2-1
TGTGCCAGCAGCCCGACGACAGGGGTGTCGAATGAGCAGTTCTTC
CASSPTTGVSNEQFF
>.|TRBV7-3|.|TRBJ1-4
TGTGCCAGCAGCTTAGAAGGAGGAACTAATGAAAAACTGTTTTTT
CASSLEGGTNEKLFF
>.|TRBV7-2|few|TRBJ1-6
TGTGCCAGCAGCCAACAGGGTGGTATTTCACCCCTCCACTTT
CASSQQGGISPLHF
>.|TRBV2|many|TRBJ2-5
TGTGCCAGCCACATAGACAGTGGGGAGACCCAGTACTTC
CASHIDSGETQYF
>TRBD1|TRBV9|few|TRBJ1-5
TGTGCCAGCAGCGTAGGGGGACAGGGCGGACAGCCCCAGCATTTT
CASSVGGQGGQPQHF
>.|TRBV19|once|TRBJ2-3
TGTGCCAGTAGCCCGGATAGGGGTACCGGGACAGATACGCAGTATTTT
CASSPDRGTGTDTQYF
>.|TRBV19|.|TRBJ1-1
TGTGCCAGTACGAAGGAGAGGACTGAAGCTTTCTTT
CASTKERTEAFF
>.|TRBV2|.|TRBJ1-1
TGTGCCAGCACCCTGGACACGAACACTGAAGCTTTCTTT
CASTLDTNTEAFF
>TRBD1|TRBV7-9|.|TRBJ2-2
TGTGCCAGCAGCTTAGGTCCCAGGGGGCGAATCGGGGAGCTGTTTTTT
CASSLGPRGRIGELFF
>TRBD1|TRBV28|.|TRBJ1-6
TGTGCCAGCAAACCCGGGACAGGGAACTATTCACCCCTCCACTTT
CASKPGTGNYSPLHF
>.|TRBV4-1|few|TRBJ1-5
TGCGCCAGCAGCCAAGAGGCGGTCCATAGCAATCAGCCCCAGCATTTT
CASSQEAVHSNQPQHF
>.|TRBV19|.|TRBJ2-3
TGTGCCAGCCGACCCCGAGGCAGAGGGACAACAGATACGCAGTATTTT
CASRPRGRGTTDTQYF
>.|TRBV9|.|TRBJ2-2
TGTGCCAGCAGCGCACTAGCTGACGGGGAGCTGTTTTTT
CASSALADGELFF
>.|TRBV6-5|.|TRBJ1-1
TGTGCCAGCGGTTGGTCCGGGGTTAAGGGGGACACTGAAGCTTTCTTT
CASGWSGVKGDTEAFF
>TRBD1|TRBV10-2|few|TRBJ1-1
TGCGCCAGCAGTGCTGCAGGGGGCCCCAAAGCTTTCTTT
CASSAAGGPKAFF
>TRBD1|TRBV6-5|.|TRBJ1-2
TGTGCCAGCACCCCCGGGACAGGGGAGCTCGGAGGCTACACCTTC
CASTPGTGELGGYTF
>TRBD1|TRBV18|.|TRBJ1-2
TGTGCCAGCTCACTGAGCCGGGACAGGGGACCCCAAAGTGCTGGCTACACCTTC
CASSLSRDRGPQSAGYTF
>TRBD1|TRBV5-4|many|TRBJ1-6
TGTGCCAGCAGCCTTAACAGGGGGCTTGGGTCACCCCTCCACTTT
CASSLNRGLGSPLHF
>.|TRBV7-2|.|TRBJ1-5
TGTGCCAGCAGCTTAGCAGACTCGGCCTATAGCAATCAGCCCCAGCATTTT
CASSLADSAYSNQPQHF
>TRBD1|TRBV10-3|few|TRBJ1-1
TGTGCCATCAGTGAAGGACAGGGCAAAGATAACATGAACACTGAAGCTTTCTTT
CAISEGQGKDNMNTEAFF
>.|TRBV5-1|.|TRBJ1-5
TGCGCCAGCAGCACCGGGACAAACGAGATGGCGCCCCAGCATTTT
CASSTGTNEMAPQHF
>.|TRBV7-2|.|TRBJ1-3
TGTGCCAGCACCCAGACTGTTTACTCTGGAAACACCATATATTTT
CASTQTVYSGNTIYF
>.|TRBV30|.|TRBJ2-1
TGTGCCTGGAACCGGGGAGACTCCTACAATGAGCAGTTCTTC
CAWNRGDSYNEQFF
>TRBD1|TRBV5-1|.|TRBJ1-1
TGCGCCAGCAGCGGGACAGTTTCAGACACTGAAGCTTTCTTT
CASSGTVSDTEAFF
>TRBD1|TRBV30|.|TRBJ1-2
TGTGCCTGGAGGGGAAGGACAGGGGGCGGTGGCTATGGCTACACCTTC
CAWRGRTGGGGYGYTF
>.|TRBV18|.|TRBJ2-2
TGTGCCAGCTCACCACCGGGGAGACAGGCCCGGGGCACCGGGGAGCTGTTTTTT
CASSPPGRQARGTGELFF
>.|TRBV7-9|.|TRBJ2-2
TGTGCCAGCAGCTCAGGGGACGGGGAGCTGTTTTTT
CASSSGDGELFF
>.|TRBV3-1/TRBV3-2|.|TRBJ1-1
TGTGCCAGCAGCCGGGACACCCTCGAGGCTGAAGCTTTCTTT
CASSRDTLEAEAFF
>TRBD1|TRBV6-5|.|TRBJ1-6
TGTGCCAGCAGCCGAGGGGGCGCTGGGAATTCACCCCTCCACTTT
CASSRGGAGNSPLHF
>TRBD1|TRBV4-3|.|TRBJ2-1
TGCGCCAGCAGCCAAGGCGGGACAGGACTTTACAATGAGCAGTTCTTC
CASSQGGTGLYNEQFF
>.|TRBV6-4|.|TRBJ1-2
TGTGCCAGCAGTGCCGACAGCCACCCGCTAAGAGGCTACACCTTC
CASSADSHPLRGYTF
>TRBD1|TRBV18|.|TRBJ1-2
TGTGCCAGCTCACCAACCAATCGATATGGGACAGGTGATAACTATGGCTACACCTTC
CASSPTNRYGTGDNYGYTF
>TRBD1|TRBV5-5|.|TRBJ2-2
TGTGCCAGCAGCGTGGGACAGGGGGCGGACACCGGGGAGCTGTTTTTT
CASSVGQGADTGELFF
>.|TRBV28|once|TRBJ2-5
TGTGCCAGCAGGCTACCGGAGGGCGAGACCCAGTACTTC
CASRLPEGETQYF
>.|TRBV19|.|TRBJ1-4
TGTGCCAGTAGTCCGTACACCGAAACTAATGAAAAACTGTTTTTT
CASSPYTETNEKLFF
>TRBD1|TRBV7-3|.|TRBJ1-2
TGTGCCAGCAGCCGAGGGACAGGGTTTGGCTACACCTTC
CASSRGTGFGYTF